Included here is one T cell receptor beta chain sequence, with context. This record comes from a study of blood T cell repertoires in COVID-19. V gave up 3 bases and J gave up 2 bases; unmatched junction bases: 13. Germline assignment: CDR1 SGHTA and CDR2 FQGNSA. The CDR3 sequence is 18 residues long. Measured with immunoSEQ multiplex PCR; TCRdb has only the in-frame clones, and not every one. The sample has around 70,000 clones, around nine tenths seen once. The V and J genes are TRBV7-2 and TRBJ1-5, with 7 positions matching TRBD1. This sequence was found in a human donor in a cohort sampled during active COVID-19. Sequences were obtained from peripheral blood. CDR3 sequence (DNA): TGTGCCAGCAGCTTGCGGGACAGAATTACGGGGGGCAATCAGCCCCAGCATTTT. Translated: CASSLRDRITGGNQPQHF. The full variable domain, rest sourced from reference TRBV7-2 and TRBJ1-5, is GAGVSQSPSNKVTEKGKDVELRCDPISGHTALYWYRQSLGQGLEFLIYFQGNSAPDKSGLPSDRFSAERTGGSVSTLTIQRTQQEDSAVYLCASSLRDRITGGNQPQHFGDGTRLSIL.